This T cell receptor beta chain was observed in a study of T cell repertoires in cytomegalovirus infection. Trimming pared 3 bases from V and 3 bases from J, leaving 9 bases between. The CDR3 extends over 13 amino acids. Germline V gene data show CDR1 as LNHNV and CDR2 as YYDKDF (reference sequence). TCRdb re-analysed the reads in MiXCR, keeping a single row per CDR3 protein. The table lists around 240,000 distinct CDR3 sequences, approximately 22% of them singletons. The sample was CD8+ T cells from PBMCs. V gene TRBV15 combines with J gene TRBJ2-7, with TRBD1 as a possible D gene (5 bases). The sequence was collected from a human donor in good health (CMV status not recorded). Some clones in this sample may be carry-over from other donors' samples. The CDR3 coding sequence is TGTGCCACCAGCAGTACAGGTTACTACGAGCAGTACTTC. Translated: CATSSTGYYEQYF.